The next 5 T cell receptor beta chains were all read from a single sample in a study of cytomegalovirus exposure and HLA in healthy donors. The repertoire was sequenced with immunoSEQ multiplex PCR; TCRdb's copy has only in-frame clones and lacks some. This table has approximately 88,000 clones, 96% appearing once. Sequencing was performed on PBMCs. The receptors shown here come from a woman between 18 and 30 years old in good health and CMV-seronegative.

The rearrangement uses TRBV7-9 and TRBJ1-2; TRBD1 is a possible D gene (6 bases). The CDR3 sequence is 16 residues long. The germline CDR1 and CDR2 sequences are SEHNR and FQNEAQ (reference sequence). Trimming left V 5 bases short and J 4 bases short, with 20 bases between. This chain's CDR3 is CASSGAGRGLTYGYTF. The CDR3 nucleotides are TGTGCCAGCAGCGGAGCAGGGCGGGGGCTCACCTATGGCTACACCTTC.

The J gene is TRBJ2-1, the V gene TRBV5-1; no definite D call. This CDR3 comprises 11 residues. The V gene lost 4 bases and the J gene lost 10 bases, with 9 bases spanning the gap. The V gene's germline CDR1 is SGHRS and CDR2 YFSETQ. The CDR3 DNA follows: TGCGCCAGCAGCATTAGTAGCGAGCAGTTCTTC. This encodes CASSISSEQFF.

The CDR3 spells CASSLSTVSYEQYF. CDR3 nucleotide sequence: TGTGCCAGCAGCCTTTCGACAGTCTCCTACGAGCAGTACTTC. J is TRBJ2-7 and V is TRBV14, with D possibly TRBD1 on 5 matching bases. The V gene's germline CDR1 is SGHDN and CDR2 FVKESK. V dropped 4 bases and J dropped 0 bases, with 10 bases sitting between them. The CDR3 runs 14 residues.

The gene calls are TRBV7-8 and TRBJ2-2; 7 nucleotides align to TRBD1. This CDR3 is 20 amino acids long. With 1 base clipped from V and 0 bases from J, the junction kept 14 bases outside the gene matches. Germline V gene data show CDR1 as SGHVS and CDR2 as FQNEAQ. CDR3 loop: CASSLVSMRTGPSNTGELFF. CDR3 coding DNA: TGTGCCAGCAGCTTAGTATCTATGAGGACAGGACCATCGAACACCGGGGAGCTGTTTTTT.

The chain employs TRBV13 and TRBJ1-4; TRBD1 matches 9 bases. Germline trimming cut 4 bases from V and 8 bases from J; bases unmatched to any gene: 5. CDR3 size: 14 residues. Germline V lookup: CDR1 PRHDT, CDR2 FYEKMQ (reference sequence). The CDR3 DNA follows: TGTGCCAGCAGCTCACAGGGGGCGCCGGAAAAACTGTTTTTT. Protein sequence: CASSSQGAPEKLFF.